The 4 T cell receptor beta chains in this list originate from one sample, sequenced in a study of CD8 T cells in ankylosing spondylitis. TCRdb reprocessed the 5' RACE reads via MiXCR and lists one record per CDR3 protein. The sample carries around 150,000 distinct CDR3 sequences, approximately 48% recorded once. Specimen: synovial fluid, either unsorted or a sorted T cell fraction (not recorded which). The receptors were gathered from a male donor with ankylosing spondylitis.

This clonotype was observed a few times. This chain uses TRBV20-1 with TRBJ2-1; 14 nucleotides align to TRBD2. The V gene end was trimmed by 5 bases and the J gene end by 7 bases; junction bases not matched to a gene: 10. The CDR3 contains 16 residues. Per the germline V gene, CDR1 is DFQATT and CDR2 is SNEGSKA (reference sequence). The CDR3 spells CSARPGLAGVYNEQFF. Here the CDR3 DNA reads TGCAGTGCTCGGCCGGGACTAGCGGGAGTATATAATGAGCAGTTCTTC.

This clonotype has only a few counts. The gene calls are TRBV27 and TRBJ2-3; D gene unclear. The V and J ends lost 7 bases and 0 bases respectively, with 8 bases between them. Germline loops: CDR1 MNHEY, CDR2 SMNVEV (reference sequence). CDR3 size: 13 residues. The CDR3 is CASTQISTDTQYF. For the CDR3, the DNA is TGTGCCAGCACCCAGATTAGCACAGATACGCAGTATTTT.

The chain carries TRBV12-3 or TRBV12-4 and TRBJ2-7, with D tentatively TRBD2 (6 bases). V was cut by 3 bases and J by 3 bases, with 12 bases left in between. The CDR3 totals 14 residues. This CDR3 reads CASSLRERGYEQYF. Here the CDR3 DNA reads TGTGCCAGCAGTTTGCGGGAAAGGGGCTACGAGCAGTACTTC.

The chain joins TRBV28 to TRBJ2-7; D tentatively reads TRBD1 or TRBD2 (5 bases each). CDR3 length equals 15 residues. In germline, CDR1 is MDHEN, CDR2 SYDVKM. V dropped 5 bases and J dropped 2 bases, with 16 bases sitting between them. This CDR3 is CASSPDGWGTYEQYF. CDR3 bases: TGTGCCAGCAGTCCCGACGGTTGGGGGACCTACGAGCAGTACTTC.